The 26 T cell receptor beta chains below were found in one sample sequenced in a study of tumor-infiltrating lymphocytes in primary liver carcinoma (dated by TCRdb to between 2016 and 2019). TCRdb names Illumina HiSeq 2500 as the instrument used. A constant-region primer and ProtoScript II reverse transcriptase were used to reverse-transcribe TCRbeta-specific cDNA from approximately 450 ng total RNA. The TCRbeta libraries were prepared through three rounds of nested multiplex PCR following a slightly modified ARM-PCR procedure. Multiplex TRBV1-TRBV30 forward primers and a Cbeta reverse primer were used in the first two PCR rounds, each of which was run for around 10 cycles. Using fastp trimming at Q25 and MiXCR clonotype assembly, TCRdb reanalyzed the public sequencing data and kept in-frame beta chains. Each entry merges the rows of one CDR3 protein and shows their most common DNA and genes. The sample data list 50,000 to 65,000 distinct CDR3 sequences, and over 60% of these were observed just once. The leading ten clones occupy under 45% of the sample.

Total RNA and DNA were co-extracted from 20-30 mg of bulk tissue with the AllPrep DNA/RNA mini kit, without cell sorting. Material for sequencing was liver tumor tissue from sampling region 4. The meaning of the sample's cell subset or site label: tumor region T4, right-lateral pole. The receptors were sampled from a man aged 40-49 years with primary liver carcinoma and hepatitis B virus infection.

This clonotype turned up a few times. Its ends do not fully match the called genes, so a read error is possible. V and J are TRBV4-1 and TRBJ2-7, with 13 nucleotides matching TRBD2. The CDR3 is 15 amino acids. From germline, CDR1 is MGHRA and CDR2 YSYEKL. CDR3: CASNQELAGGYEQYF. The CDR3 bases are TGCGCCAGCAACCAAGAACTAGCGGGAGGGTACGAGCAGTACTTC.

This CDR3 reads CSVAGVSSYEQYF. In DNA, the CDR3 is TGCAGCGTTGCGGGTGTTTCCTCCTACGAGCAGTACTTC. The chain carries TRBV29-1 and TRBJ2-7; no clear D gene. This CDR3 is 13 amino acids long. Trimming shortened V by 4 bases and J by 0 bases, and 10 bases separated the two germline ends. Germline assignment: CDR1 SQVTM and CDR2 ANQGSEA.

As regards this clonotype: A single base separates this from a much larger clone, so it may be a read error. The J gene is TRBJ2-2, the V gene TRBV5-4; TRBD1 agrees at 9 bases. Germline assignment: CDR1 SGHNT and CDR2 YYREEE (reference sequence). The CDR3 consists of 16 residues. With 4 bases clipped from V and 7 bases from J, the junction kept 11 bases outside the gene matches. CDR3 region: CASSPRTGALGGELFF. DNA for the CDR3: TGTGCCAGCAGCCCCCGGACAGGGGCTTTAGGCGGGGAGCTGTTTTTT.

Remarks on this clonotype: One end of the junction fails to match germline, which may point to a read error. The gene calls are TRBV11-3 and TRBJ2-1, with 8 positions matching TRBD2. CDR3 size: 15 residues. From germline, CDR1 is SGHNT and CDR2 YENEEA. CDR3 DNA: TGTGCCAGCAGCGTTGGGACTAGAGAGACTAATGAACAGTTCTTC. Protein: CASSVGTRETNEQFF. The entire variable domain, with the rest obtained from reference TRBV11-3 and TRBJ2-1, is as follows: EAGVVQSPRYKIIEKKQPVAFWCNPISGHNTLYWYLQNLGQGPELLIRYENEEAVDDSQLPKDRFSAERLKGVDSTLKIQPAELGDSAVYLCASSVGTRETNEQFFGPGTRLTVL.

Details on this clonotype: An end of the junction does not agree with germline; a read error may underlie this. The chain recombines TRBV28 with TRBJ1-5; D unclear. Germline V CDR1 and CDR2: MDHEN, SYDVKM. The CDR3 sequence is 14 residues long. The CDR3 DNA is TGTGCCAGCAGGGCCGGGGATAGCAATCAGCCCAAGCATTTT. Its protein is CASRAGDSNQPKHF.

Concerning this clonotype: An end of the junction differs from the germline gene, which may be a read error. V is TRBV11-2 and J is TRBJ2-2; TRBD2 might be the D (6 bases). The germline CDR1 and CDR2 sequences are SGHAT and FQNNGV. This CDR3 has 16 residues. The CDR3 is CVSNLVTGGDTGELFF. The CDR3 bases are TGTGTCAGCAACTTAGTGACTGGCGGGGACACCGGGGAGCTGTTTTTT.

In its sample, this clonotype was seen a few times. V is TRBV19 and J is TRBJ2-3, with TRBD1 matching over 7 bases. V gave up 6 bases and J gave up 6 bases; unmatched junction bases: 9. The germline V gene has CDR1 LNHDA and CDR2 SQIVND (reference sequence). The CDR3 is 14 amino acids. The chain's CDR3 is CASRNRGGSDTQYF. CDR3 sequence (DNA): TGTGCCAGTAGAAACAGGGGTGGATCGGATACGCAGTATTTT.

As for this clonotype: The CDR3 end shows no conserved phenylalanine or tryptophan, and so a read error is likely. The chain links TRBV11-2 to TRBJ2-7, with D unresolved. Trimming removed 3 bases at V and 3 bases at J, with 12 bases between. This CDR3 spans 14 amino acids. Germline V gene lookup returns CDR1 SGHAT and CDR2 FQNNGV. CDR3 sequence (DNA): TGTGCCAGCAGCTTCACAGATCCAGACTACGAGCAGTACTCC. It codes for CASSFTDPDYEQYS.

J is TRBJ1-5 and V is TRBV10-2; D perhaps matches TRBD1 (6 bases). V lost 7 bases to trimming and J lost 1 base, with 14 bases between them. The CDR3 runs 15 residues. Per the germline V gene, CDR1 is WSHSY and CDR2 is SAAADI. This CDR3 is CASKGELESNQPQHF. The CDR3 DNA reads TGCGCCAGCAAGGGGGAGTTGGAGAGCAATCAGCCCCAGCATTTT.

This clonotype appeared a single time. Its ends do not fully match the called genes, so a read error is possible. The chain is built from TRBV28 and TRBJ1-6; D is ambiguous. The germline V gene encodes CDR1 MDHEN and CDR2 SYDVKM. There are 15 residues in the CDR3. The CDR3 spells CASSRGPEWNSRLHF. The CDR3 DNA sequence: TGTGCCAGCAGCCGAGGACCTGAGTGGAATTCACGCCTCCACTTT.

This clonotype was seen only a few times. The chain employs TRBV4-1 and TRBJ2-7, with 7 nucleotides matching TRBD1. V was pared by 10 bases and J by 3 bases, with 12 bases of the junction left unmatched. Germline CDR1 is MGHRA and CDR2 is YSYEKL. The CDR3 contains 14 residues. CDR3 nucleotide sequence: TGCGCCACTTCTAAGGGGGACAGAAACTACGAGCAGTACTTC. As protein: CATSKGDRNYEQYF.

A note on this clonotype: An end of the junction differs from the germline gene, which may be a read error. This CDR3 is CVSSLGAGVDWGSFF. CDR3 nucleotide sequence: TGTGTCAGCAGCTTAGGTGCGGGAGTGGACTGGGGGTCGTTCTTC. This chain connects TRBV11-2 to TRBJ2-1; 7 bases match TRBD2. Germline V lookup: CDR1 SGHAT, CDR2 FQNNGV. The length of the CDR3 is 15 residues.

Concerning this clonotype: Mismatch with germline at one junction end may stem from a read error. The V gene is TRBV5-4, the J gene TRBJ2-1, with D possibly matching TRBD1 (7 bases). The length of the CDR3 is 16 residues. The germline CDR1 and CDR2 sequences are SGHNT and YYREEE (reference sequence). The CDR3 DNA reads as TGTGCCAGCTGCCCCGGCGGAGGGGGCTATGTGAATGAGCAGCTCTTC. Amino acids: CASCPGGGGYVNEQLF.

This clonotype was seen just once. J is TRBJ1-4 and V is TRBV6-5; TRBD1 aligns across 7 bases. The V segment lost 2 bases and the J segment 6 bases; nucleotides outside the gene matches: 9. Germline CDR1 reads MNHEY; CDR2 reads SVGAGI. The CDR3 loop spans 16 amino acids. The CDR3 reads CASSYVQRGPDEKLFF. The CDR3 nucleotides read TGTGCCAGCAGTTACGTACAGAGGGGGCCCGATGAAAAACTGTTTTTT.

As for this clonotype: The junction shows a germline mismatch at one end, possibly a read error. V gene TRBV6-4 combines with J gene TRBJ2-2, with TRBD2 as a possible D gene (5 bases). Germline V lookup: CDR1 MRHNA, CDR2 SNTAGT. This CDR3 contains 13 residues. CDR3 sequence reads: CVSSDSNTGELLF. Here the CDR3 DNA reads TGTGTCAGCAGTGACTCGAACACCGGGGAGCTGTTATTT.

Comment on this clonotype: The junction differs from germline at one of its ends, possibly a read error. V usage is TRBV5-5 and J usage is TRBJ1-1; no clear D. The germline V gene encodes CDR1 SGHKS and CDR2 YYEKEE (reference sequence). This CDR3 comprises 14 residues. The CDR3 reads CTSSLDLWNTEAYF. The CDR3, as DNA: TGTACCAGCAGCTTAGATCTATGGAACACTGAAGCTTACTTT.

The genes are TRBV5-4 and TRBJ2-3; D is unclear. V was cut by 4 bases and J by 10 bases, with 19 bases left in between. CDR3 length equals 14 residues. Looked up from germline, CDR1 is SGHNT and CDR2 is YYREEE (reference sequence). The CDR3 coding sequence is TGTGCCAGCAGCGGACCGACCGACCCAGGTGCGCAGTATTTT. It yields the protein CASSGPTDPGAQYF.

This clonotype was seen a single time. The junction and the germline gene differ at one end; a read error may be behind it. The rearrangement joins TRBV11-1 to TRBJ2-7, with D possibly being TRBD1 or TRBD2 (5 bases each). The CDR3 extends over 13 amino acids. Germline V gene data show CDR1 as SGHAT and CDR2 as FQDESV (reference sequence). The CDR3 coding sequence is TGTGCCAGCAGCTTAATGGTCGGGGACGAGCAGAACTTC. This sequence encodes CASSLMVGDEQNF.

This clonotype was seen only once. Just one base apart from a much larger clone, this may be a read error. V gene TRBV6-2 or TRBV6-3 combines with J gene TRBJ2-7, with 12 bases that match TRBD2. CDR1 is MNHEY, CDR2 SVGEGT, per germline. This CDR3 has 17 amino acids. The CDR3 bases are TGTGCCAGCAGTTACGATGGGAGGACTAGCGGGATCTACGGGCAGTACTTC. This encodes CASSYDGRTSGIYGQYF.

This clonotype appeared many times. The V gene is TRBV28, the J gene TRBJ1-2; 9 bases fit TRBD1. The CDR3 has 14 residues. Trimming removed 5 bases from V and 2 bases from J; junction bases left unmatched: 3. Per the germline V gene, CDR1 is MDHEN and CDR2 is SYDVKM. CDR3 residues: CASSPGQGNYGYTF. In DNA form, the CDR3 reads TGTGCCAGCAGTCCCGGACAGGGGAACTATGGCTACACCTTC.

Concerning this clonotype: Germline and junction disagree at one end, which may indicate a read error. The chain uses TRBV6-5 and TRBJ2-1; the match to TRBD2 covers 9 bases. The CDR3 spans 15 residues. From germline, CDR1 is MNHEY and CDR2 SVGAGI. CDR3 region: CASRYSTSGHNEQFF. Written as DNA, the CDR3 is TGCGCCAGCAGATACTCGACTAGCGGTCACAATGAGCAATTCTTC.

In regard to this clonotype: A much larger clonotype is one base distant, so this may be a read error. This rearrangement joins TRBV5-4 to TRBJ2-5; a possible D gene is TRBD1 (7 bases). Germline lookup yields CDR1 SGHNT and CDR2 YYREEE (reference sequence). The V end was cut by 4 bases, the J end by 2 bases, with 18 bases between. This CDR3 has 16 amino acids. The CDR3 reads CASSLGGQGVQETQYF. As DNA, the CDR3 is TGTGCCAGCAGCCTGGGGGGTCAGGGGGTTCAAGAGACCCAGTACTTC.

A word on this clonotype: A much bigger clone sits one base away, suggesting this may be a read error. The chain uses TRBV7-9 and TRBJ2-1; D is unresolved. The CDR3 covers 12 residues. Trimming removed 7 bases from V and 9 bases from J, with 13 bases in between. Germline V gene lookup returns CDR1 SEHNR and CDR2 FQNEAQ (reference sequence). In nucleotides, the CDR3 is TGTGCCAGCATTGAAGGGCTCGGTGAGCAGTTCTTC. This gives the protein CASIEGLGEQFF. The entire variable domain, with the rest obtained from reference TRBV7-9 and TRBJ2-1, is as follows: DTGVSQNPRHKITKRGQNVTFRCDPISEHNRLYWYRQTLGQGPEFLTYFQNEAQLEKSRLLSDRFSAERPKGSFSTLEIQRTEQGDSAMYLCASIEGLGEQFFGPGTRLTVL.

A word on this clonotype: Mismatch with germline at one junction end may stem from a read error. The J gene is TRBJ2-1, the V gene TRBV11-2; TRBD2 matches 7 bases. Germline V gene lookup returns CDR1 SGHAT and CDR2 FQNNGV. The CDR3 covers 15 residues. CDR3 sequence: CASSPQWEGLSEQFF. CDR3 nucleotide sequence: TGTGCCAGCAGCCCCCAGTGGGAGGGATTGAGTGAGCAGTTTTTC.

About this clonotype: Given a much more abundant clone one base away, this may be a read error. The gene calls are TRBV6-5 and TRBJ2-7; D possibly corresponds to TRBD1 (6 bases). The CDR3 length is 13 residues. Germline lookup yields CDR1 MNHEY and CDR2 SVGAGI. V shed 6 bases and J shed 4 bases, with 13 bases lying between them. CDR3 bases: TGTGCCAGCAGGGGGGCAGACGAGTACGAGCAGTACTTC. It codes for CASRGADEYEQYF.

CDR3 sequence reads: CASSFETPPGDTQYF. CDR3 sequence (DNA): TGTGCCAGCAGCTTTGAGACACCCCCGGGGGATACGCAGTATTTT. The chain joins TRBV11-2 to TRBJ2-3; D is perhaps TRBD2 (5 bases). Germline-derived CDR1 and CDR2 are SGHAT and FQNNGV. The CDR3 extends over 15 amino acids. Deletions cut 3 bases from V and 6 bases from J, with 16 bases between.